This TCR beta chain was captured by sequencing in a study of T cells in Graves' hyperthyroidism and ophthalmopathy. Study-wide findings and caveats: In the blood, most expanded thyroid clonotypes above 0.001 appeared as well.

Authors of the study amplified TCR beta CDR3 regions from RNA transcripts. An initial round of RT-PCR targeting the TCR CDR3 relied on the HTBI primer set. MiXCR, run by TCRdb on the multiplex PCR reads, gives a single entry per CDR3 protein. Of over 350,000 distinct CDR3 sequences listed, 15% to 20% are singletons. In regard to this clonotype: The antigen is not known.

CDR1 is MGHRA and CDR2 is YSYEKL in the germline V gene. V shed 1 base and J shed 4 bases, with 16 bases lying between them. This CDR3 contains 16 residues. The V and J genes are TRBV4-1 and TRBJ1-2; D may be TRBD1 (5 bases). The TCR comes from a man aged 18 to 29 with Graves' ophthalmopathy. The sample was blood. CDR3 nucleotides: TGCGCCAGCAGCCAAGGGGGCAGTCCCCCCGGCTATGGCTACACCTTC. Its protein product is CASSQGGSPPGYGYTF.